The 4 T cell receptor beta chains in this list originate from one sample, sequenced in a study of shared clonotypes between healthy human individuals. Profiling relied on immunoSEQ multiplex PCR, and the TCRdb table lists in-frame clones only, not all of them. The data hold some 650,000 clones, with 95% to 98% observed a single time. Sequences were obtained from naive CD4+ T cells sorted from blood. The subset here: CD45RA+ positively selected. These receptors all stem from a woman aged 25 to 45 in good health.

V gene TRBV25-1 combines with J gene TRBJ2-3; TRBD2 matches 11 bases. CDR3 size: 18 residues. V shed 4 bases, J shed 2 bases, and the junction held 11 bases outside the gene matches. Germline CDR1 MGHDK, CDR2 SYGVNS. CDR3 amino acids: CASSGSDPGLADTDTQYF. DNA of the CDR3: TGTGCCAGCAGTGGGAGCGACCCGGGACTAGCGGACACAGATACGCAGTATTTT.

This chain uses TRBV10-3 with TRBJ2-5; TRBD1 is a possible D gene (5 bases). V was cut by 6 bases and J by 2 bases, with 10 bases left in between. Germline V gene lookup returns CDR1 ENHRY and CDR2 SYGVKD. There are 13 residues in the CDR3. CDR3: CAIRRDRQETQYF. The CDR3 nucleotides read TGTGCCATCAGGAGAGACAGACAAGAGACCCAGTACTTC.

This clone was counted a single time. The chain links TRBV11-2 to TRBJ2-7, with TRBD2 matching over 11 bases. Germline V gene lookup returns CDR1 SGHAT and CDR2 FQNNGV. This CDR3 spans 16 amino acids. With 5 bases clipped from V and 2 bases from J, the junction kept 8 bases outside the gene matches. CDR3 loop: CASSPQTSGGTYEQYF. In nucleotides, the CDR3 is TGTGCCAGCAGCCCTCAAACTAGCGGGGGAACCTACGAGCAGTACTTC.

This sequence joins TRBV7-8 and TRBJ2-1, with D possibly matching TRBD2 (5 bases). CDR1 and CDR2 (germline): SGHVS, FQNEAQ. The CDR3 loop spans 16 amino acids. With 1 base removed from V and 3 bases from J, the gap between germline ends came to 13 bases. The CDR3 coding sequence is TGTGCCAGCAGCTTAGTCGTCGGACGGGACTACAATGAGCAGTTCTTC. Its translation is CASSLVVGRDYNEQFF.